These 28 T cell receptor beta chains came from one sample sequenced in a study of T cells in Graves' hyperthyroidism and ophthalmopathy. Using RNA transcripts as the source, TCR beta CDR3 regions were amplified. The HTBI primer set drove a first-round RT-PCR of the TCR CDR3. TCRdb called the multiplex PCR reads again in MiXCR, with one record for every CDR3 protein. In the table there are under 350,000 distinct CDR3 sequences, 15% to 20% of which are singletons. Sequencing was carried out using blood. Receptors were obtained from a woman aged 55-70 years with Graves' ophthalmopathy.

In its sample, this clonotype was seen a few times. The rearrangement links TRBV13 to TRBJ2-3; 11 nucleotides line up with TRBD2. Per the germline V gene, CDR1 is PRHDT and CDR2 is FYEKMQ (reference sequence). J gave up 0 bases and V 5 bases, and 7 bases lay outside the gene matches. The CDR3 is made up of 17 amino acids. This chain's CDR3 is CASSPRTSGSSTDTQYF. DNA for the CDR3: TGTGCCAGCAGCCCCCGGACTAGCGGGTCTAGCACAGATACGCAGTATTTT.

This clonotype was seen a few times. The chain carries TRBV20-1 and TRBJ2-2; D uncertain. CDR1 and CDR2 from the germline V gene are DFQATT and SNEGSKA (reference sequence). CDR3 length: 13 residues. Trimming took off 1 base at V and 7 bases at J, with 10 bases between the two ends. CDR3 nucleotides: TGCAGTGCTAGAGTAGGGTTTGACGGGGAGCTGTTTTTT. This codes for CSARVGFDGELFF.

The chain recombines TRBV27 with TRBJ1-1; D call uncertain. The CDR3 is 13 residues long. In germline, CDR1 is MNHEY, CDR2 SMNVEV (reference sequence). The ends were cut back, 3 bases at V and 2 bases at J, with 7 bases in the middle. The CDR3, as DNA: TGTGCCAGCAGTTTCTACGGAAACACTGAAGCTTTCTTT. Encoded protein: CASSFYGNTEAFF.

This clonotype was detected many times. The rearrangement joins TRBV27 to TRBJ2-1; no clear D gene. CDR3 length: 13 residues. In germline, CDR1 is MNHEY, CDR2 SMNVEV (reference sequence). Trimming left V 0 bases short and J 8 bases short, with 8 bases between. The CDR3 here is CASSLSESYEQFF. The CDR3 DNA is TGTGCCAGCAGTTTATCTGAAAGCTATGAGCAGTTCTTC.

There are many counts of this clonotype. The chain has TRBV7-2 and TRBJ1-1; D remains ambiguous. This CDR3 is built from 13 residues. The ends were cut back, 5 bases at V and 3 bases at J, with 10 bases in the middle. CDR1 and CDR2 (germline): SGHTA, FQGNSA. Here the CDR3 DNA reads TGTGCCAGCAGCCTCCGGTGGGACACTGAAGCTTTCTTT. Translation gives CASSLRWDTEAFF.

At least ten counts were recorded for this clonotype. The chain links TRBV19 to TRBJ1-2; unclear D gene. The CDR3 is made up of 14 amino acids. V gave up 7 bases and J gave up 8 bases, with 20 bases separating them. The germline CDR1 and CDR2 sequences are LNHDA and SQIVND (reference sequence). CDR3 in DNA: TGTGCCAGTACCGTCAACCCAGCCAGTGACGGCTACACCTTC. It is translated as CASTVNPASDGYTF.

This clonotype was found many times. The genes are TRBV10-3 and TRBJ2-7; D not resolved. Trimming took 4 bases from V and 4 from J, leaving 14 bases between them. This CDR3 has 14 amino acids. Per the germline V gene, CDR1 is ENHRY and CDR2 is SYGVKD. Here the CDR3 reads CAISGAVMLYEQYF. CDR3 coding DNA: TGTGCCATCAGTGGGGCCGTGATGCTATACGAGCAGTACTTC.

The J gene is TRBJ2-7, the V gene TRBV28; 7 nucleotides align to TRBD1. Per germline, CDR1 MDHEN and CDR2 SYDVKM. V trimming: 7 bases; J trimming: 2 bases; junction bases outside the gene matches: 8. This CDR3 contains 14 residues. CDR3: CASTIRTGAYEQYF. The CDR3 DNA follows: TGTGCCAGCACTATACGAACAGGGGCCTACGAGCAGTACTTC.

This clonotype was observed at least ten times. The chain combines TRBV20-1 with TRBJ2-1; D is possibly TRBD2 (5 bases). CDR1 is DFQATT, CDR2 SNEGSKA, per germline (reference sequence). The germline V and J ends were trimmed by 1 base and 14 bases, with 12 bases remaining between them. CDR3 length equals 11 residues. The CDR3 coding sequence is TGCAGTGCTAGAGCAATGCTAGCTGAGTTCTTC. Encoded protein: CSARAMLAEFF.

This chain uses TRBV10-3 with TRBJ2-1; 8 nucleotides match TRBD2. V shed 9 bases, J shed 2 bases, and the junction held 6 bases outside the gene matches. The CDR3 spans 14 residues. Germline V gives CDR1 ENHRY, CDR2 SYGVKD. As DNA, the CDR3 is TGTGCCATACGGGGGGGTAACACCTACAATGAGCAGTTCTTC. Translated: CAIRGGNTYNEQFF.

This clonotype was observed a handful of times. The chain recombines TRBV13 with TRBJ1-1; D remains unclear. The V end lost 0 bases, the J end lost 5 bases, and 7 bases lay between the germline ends. The length of the CDR3 is 13 residues. Germline loops: CDR1 PRHDT, CDR2 FYEKMQ (reference sequence). CDR3 region: CASSLGRKTEAFF. In nucleotides, the CDR3 is TGTGCCAGCAGCTTAGGCAGAAAGACTGAAGCTTTCTTT.

This clonotype was found many times. This chain uses TRBV5-4 with TRBJ2-5; 8 bases match TRBD2. The V gene end was trimmed by 3 bases and the J gene end by 1 base; junction bases not matched to a gene: 5. The CDR3 consists of 15 residues. The V gene's germline CDR1 is SGHNT and CDR2 YYREEE (reference sequence). In nucleotides, the CDR3 is TGTGCCAGCAGCTCAAAGCGGGGGTCCCAAGAGACCCAGTACTTC. Residues: CASSSKRGSQETQYF.

A few counts support this clonotype. The genes are TRBV20-1 and TRBJ2-2; D uncertain. The CDR3 is 15 residues long. Germline CDR1 and CDR2: DFQATT and SNEGSKA (reference sequence). The germline V and J ends were trimmed by 6 bases and 1 base, with 15 bases remaining between them. CDR3 DNA: TGCAGTGCCCCAGGCCGGAGAGAGAACACCGGGGAGCTGTTTTTT. Its translation is CSAPGRRENTGELFF.

There are many counts of this clonotype. The chain uses TRBV19 and TRBJ2-7; D may be TRBD2 (5 bases). The CDR3 spans 12 residues. CDR1 LNHDA and CDR2 SQIVND come from the germline V gene (reference sequence). Trimming took off 10 bases at V and 3 bases at J, with 13 bases between the two ends. The CDR3 sequence: CATPGLLYEQYF. CDR3 coding DNA: TGTGCCACCCCCGGACTGCTCTACGAGCAGTACTTC.

This clonotype was seen at least ten times. The chain is built from TRBV27 and TRBJ1-5; no clear D. CDR3 length: 17 amino acids. The germline V gene has CDR1 MNHEY and CDR2 SMNVEV (reference sequence). Deletions cut 5 bases from V and 0 bases from J, with 17 bases between. As DNA, the CDR3 is TGTGCCAGCAGTAGGAAGTTCACCTCGTCTAGCAATCAGCCCCAGCATTTT. The encoded protein is CASSRKFTSSSNQPQHF.

V usage is TRBV7-2 and J usage is TRBJ1-2, with TRBD1 matching 7 bases. Germline CDR1 and CDR2: SGHTA and FQGNSA. J lost 1 base, V lost 0 bases, and 5 bases had no gene match. CDR3 length: 16 amino acids. The CDR3 region is CASSLAGGTDNYGYTF. CDR3 nucleotides: TGTGCCAGCAGCTTAGCGGGGGGGACAGATAACTATGGCTACACCTTC.

J is TRBJ2-7 and V is TRBV28; possibly TRBD1 for D (5 bases). CDR3 size: 14 residues. CDR1 is MDHEN, CDR2 SYDVKM, per germline. V was shortened by 1 base and J by 5 bases, with 12 bases between the two germline ends. As DNA, the CDR3 is TGTGCCAGCAGTTTATACAGGTCGTTGGACGAGCAGTACTTC. Protein product: CASSLYRSLDEQYF. Supplemented by reference TRBV28 and TRBJ2-7, the full variable domain reads DVKVTQSSRYLVKRTGEKVFLECVQDMDHENMFWYRQDPGLGLRLIYFSYDVKMKEKGDIPEGYSVSREKKERFSLILESASTNQTSMYLCASSLYRSLDEQYFGPGTRLTVT.

V is TRBV6-5 and J is TRBJ1-2; D gene uncertain. CDR1 is MNHEY, CDR2 SVGAGI, per germline. Trimming pared 2 bases from V and 1 base from J, leaving 8 bases between. This CDR3 region has 14 residues. The CDR3: CASSYDGNNYGYTF. The CDR3 DNA follows: TGTGCCAGCAGTTACGATGGGAATAACTATGGCTACACCTTC.

This clonotype was observed many times. J is TRBJ2-7 and V is TRBV30; the match to TRBD2 covers 8 bases. The CDR3 sequence is 18 residues long. CDR1 and CDR2 from the germline V gene are GTSNPN and SVGIG (reference sequence). V shed 0 bases, J shed 0 bases, and the junction held 13 bases outside the gene matches. CDR3 sequence (DNA): TGTGCCTGGAGTGTAAGGCCTAGCGGGCCGAGACACTCCTACGAGCAGTACTTC. Protein: CAWSVRPSGPRHSYEQYF. The variable domain in full, completed from reference TRBV30 and TRBJ2-7, reads SQTIHQWPATLVQPVGSPLSLECTVEGTSNPNLYWYRQAAGRGLQLLFYSVGIGQISSEVPQNLSASRPQDRQFILSSKKLLLSDSGFYLCAWSVRPSGPRHSYEQYFGPGTRLTVT.

The table lists this clonotype with many counts. This chain joins TRBV12-3 or TRBV12-4 and TRBJ2-2; D tentatively reads TRBD1 or TRBD2 (5 bases each). The CDR3 consists of 17 residues. V dropped 3 bases and J dropped 4 bases, with 18 bases sitting between them. The CDR3 sequence: CASSLIHGTALTGELFF. The CDR3, as DNA: TGTGCCAGCAGTTTGATTCATGGGACGGCACTCACCGGGGAGCTGTTTTTT.

This clonotype has more than one count but fewer than ten. This sequence joins TRBV19 and TRBJ1-6, with D perhaps TRBD1 (6 bases). V gave up 10 bases and J gave up 13 bases, with 20 bases separating them. CDR3 length: 13 residues. CDR1 is LNHDA, CDR2 SQIVND, per germline (reference sequence). CDR3 amino acids: CATAGQRARPLHF. The DNA of the CDR3 is TGTGCCACCGCTGGACAGAGGGCTCGCCCCCTCCACTTT.

This clonotype was seen many times. This rearrangement joins TRBV5-1 to TRBJ2-7; D perhaps matches TRBD1 (5 bases). The V end was cut by 1 base, the J end by 6 bases, with 11 bases between. The germline V gene encodes CDR1 SGHRS and CDR2 YFSETQ. The CDR3 has 13 residues. CDR3 sequence reads: CASSLQGWSEQYF. The CDR3 DNA reads as TGCGCCAGCAGCTTGCAGGGATGGAGCGAGCAGTACTTC.

Ten or more counts support this clonotype. Written as DNA, the CDR3 is TGCGCCAGCACCCCGGGGGGGACGAACACCGGGGAGCTGTTTTTT. Translating it yields CASTPGGTNTGELFF. The chain combines TRBV5-1 with TRBJ2-2, with TRBD2 identical over 8 bases. With V trimmed by 6 bases and J by 0 bases, 4 bases remained unmatched. The CDR3 is made up of 15 amino acids. Germline CDR1 is SGHRS and CDR2 is YFSETQ.

V gene TRBV2 combines with J gene TRBJ2-1; 9 bases are a match to TRBD2. The J segment lost 4 bases and the V segment lost 5 bases, leaving 3 bases of the junction unmatched. CDR1 is SNHLY and CDR2 is FYNNEI in the germline V gene. This CDR3 region has 14 residues. CDR3 nucleotides: TGTGCCAGCAGTCATAGCGGGGGTTACAATGAGCAGTTCTTC. Its protein product is CASSHSGGYNEQFF.

The table lists this clonotype with many counts. This chain joins TRBV3-1 and TRBJ1-1; D is unresolved. Germline CDR1 and CDR2: LGHDT and YNNKEL (reference sequence). The CDR3 has 13 amino acids. V was pared by 3 bases and J by 6 bases, with 11 bases between. CDR3 region: CASSHLGIPEAFF. CDR3 nucleotide sequence: TGTGCCAGCAGCCATTTAGGGATCCCTGAAGCTTTCTTT.

This clonotype was observed a handful of times. In DNA, the CDR3 is TGTGCCAGCAGCCTAACCCAGGGGCCGGATCAGCCCCAGCATTTT. It is translated as CASSLTQGPDQPQHF. The V gene is TRBV6-2 or TRBV6-3, the J gene TRBJ1-5; tentative D call: TRBD1 (6 bases). Germline CDR1 and CDR2: MNHEY and SVGEGT. V was clipped by 6 bases and J by 5 bases, with 17 bases between them. The CDR3 runs to 15 residues.

Only a few counts were recorded for this clonotype. The chain carries TRBV30 and TRBJ2-3; a weak D match, TRBD1 (5 bases). The CDR3 length is 12 residues. Germline CDR1 and CDR2: GTSNPN and SVGIG (reference sequence). V dropped 2 bases and J dropped 7 bases, with 10 bases sitting between them. Here the CDR3 DNA reads TGTGCCTGGAGTCTAGACAGAAATACGCAGTATTTT. Its translation: CAWSLDRNTQYF.

V gene TRBV4-3 combines with J gene TRBJ2-1; TRBD1 matches 10 bases. Germline V lookup: CDR1 LGHNA, CDR2 YSLEER. The CDR3 is made up of 17 amino acids. V gave up 1 base and J gave up 4 bases; unmatched junction bases: 7. The CDR3 here is CASSQVGLGQGYNEQFF. The CDR3, as DNA: TGCGCCAGCAGCCAAGTGGGGTTGGGACAGGGGTACAATGAGCAGTTCTTC.